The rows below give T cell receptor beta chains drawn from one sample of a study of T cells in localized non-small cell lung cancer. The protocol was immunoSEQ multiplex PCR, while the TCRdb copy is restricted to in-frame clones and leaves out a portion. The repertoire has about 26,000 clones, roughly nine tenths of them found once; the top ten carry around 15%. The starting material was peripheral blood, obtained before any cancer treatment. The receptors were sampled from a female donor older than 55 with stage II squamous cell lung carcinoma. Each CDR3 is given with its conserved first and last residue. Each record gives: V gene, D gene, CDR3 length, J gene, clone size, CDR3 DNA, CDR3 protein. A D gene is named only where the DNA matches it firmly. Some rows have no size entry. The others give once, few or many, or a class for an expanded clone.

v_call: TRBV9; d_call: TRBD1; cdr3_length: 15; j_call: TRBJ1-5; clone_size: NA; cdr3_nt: TGTGCCAGCAGCGTAGGGACAGGTTACCGTCAGCCCCAGCATTTT; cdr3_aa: CASSVGTGYRQPQHF
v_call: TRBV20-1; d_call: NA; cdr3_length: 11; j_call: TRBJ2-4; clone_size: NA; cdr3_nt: TGCAGTGCTAGCAAATCTAACATTCAGTACTTC; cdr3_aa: CSASKSNIQYF
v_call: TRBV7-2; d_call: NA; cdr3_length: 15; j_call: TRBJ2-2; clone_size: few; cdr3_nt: TGTGCCAGCAGCTTAGCGATCCTAAACACCGGGGAGCTGTTTTTT; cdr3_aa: CASSLAILNTGELFF
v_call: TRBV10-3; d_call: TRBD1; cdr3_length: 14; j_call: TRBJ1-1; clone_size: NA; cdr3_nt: TGTGCCATCAGTGTACAGGGGGCGGGCACTGAAGCTTTCTTT; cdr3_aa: CAISVQGAGTEAFF
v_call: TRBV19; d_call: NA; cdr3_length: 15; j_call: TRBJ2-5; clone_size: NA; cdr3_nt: TGTGCCAGTAGTATAGTGGTTCTCGCTGGAGAGACCCAGTACTTC; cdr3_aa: CASSIVVLAGETQYF
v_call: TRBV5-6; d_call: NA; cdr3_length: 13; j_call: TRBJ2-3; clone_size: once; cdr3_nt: TGTGCCAGCAGCTCACGGGTCACAGATACGCAGTATTTT; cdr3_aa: CASSSRVTDTQYF
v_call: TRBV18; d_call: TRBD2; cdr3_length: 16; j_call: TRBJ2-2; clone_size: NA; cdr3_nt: TGTGCCAGCTCACCATCGGCAATAGCGGGAGCAGGGGAGCTGTTTTTT; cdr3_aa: CASSPSAIAGAGELFF
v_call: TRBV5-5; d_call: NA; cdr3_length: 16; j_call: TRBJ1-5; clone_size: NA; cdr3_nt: TGTGCCAGCAGCTTGGAGGGGGGAACTAGCAATCAGCCCCAGCATTTT; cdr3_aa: CASSLEGGTSNQPQHF
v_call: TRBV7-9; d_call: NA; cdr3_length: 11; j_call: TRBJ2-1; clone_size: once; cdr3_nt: TGTGCCAGCAGCCAGACAGAAGAGCAGTTCTTC; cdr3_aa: CASSQTEEQFF
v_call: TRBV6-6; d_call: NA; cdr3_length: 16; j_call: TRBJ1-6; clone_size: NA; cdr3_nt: TGTGCCAGCCTAGACAGGCCCAGCTCCTATAATTCACCCCTCCACTTT; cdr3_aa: CASLDRPSSYNSPLHF
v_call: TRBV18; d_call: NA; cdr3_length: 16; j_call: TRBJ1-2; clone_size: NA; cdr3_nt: TGTGCCAGCTCACCTTCCCTGGGCGAAGCTAACTATGGCTACACCTTC; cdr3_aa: CASSPSLGEANYGYTF
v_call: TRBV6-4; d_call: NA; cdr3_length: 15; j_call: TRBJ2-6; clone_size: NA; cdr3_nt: TGTGCCAGCAGTGACTCAAAGACTGGGGCCAACGTCCTGACTTTC; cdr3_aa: CASSDSKTGANVLTF
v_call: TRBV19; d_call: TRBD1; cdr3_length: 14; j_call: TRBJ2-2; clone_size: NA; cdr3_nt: TGTGCCAGTAGATCTGGACAGGGATATGGGGAGCTGTTTTTT; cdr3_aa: CASRSGQGYGELFF
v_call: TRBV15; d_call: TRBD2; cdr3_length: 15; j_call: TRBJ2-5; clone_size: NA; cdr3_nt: TGTGCCACCAGCAGAGACGTAGCGGGAGGGGCGGCCCAGTACTTC; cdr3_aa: CATSRDVAGGAAQYF
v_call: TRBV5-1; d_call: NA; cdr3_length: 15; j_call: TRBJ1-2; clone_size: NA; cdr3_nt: TGCGCCAGCAGCTTGGGGTGGTCCTGGAACTATGGCTACACCTTC; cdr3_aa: CASSLGWSWNYGYTF
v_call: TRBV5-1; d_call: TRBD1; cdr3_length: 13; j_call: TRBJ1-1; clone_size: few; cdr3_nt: TGCGCCAGCAGCTCGGGACAGCGCACTGAAGCTTTCTTT; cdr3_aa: CASSSGQRTEAFF
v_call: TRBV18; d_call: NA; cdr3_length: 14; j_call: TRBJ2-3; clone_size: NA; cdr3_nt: TGTGCCAGCTCTCCCGGGCCGAATTCAGATACGCAGTATTTT; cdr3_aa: CASSPGPNSDTQYF
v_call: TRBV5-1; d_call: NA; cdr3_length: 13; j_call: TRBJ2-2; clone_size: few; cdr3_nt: TGCGCCAGCAGCGCGGGGAACACCGGGGAGCTGTTTTTT; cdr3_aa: CASSAGNTGELFF
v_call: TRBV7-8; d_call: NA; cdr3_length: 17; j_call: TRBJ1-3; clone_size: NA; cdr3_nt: TGTGCCAGCAGCTTCACAGAGGATCCATCCTCTGGAAACACCATATATTTT; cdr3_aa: CASSFTEDPSSGNTIYF
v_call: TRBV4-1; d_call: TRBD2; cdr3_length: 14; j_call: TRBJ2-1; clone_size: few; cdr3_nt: TGCGCCAGCAGCCAAGCGGGCGGGGGAGGTGAGCAGTTCTTC; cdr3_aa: CASSQAGGGGEQFF
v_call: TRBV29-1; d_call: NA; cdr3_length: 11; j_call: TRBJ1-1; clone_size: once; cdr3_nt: TGCAGCGTTATAGTCAACACTGAAGCTTTCTTT; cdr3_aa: CSVIVNTEAFF
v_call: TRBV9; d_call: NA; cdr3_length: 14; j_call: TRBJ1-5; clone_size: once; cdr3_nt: TGTGCCAGCAGCGCTCGGGACAACAATCAGCCCCAGCATTTT; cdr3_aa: CASSARDNNQPQHF
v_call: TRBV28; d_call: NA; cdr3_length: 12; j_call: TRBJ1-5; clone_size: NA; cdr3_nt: TGTGCCAACAGCGCCGTGAGACAGCCCCAGCATTTT; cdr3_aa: CANSAVRQPQHF
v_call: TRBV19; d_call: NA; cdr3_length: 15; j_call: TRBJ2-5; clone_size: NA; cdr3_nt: TGTGCCAGTAAACAGGGTGCCTTGTACCAAGAGACCCAGTACTTC; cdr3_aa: CASKQGALYQETQYF
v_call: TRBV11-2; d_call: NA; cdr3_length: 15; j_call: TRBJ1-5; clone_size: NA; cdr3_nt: TGTGCCAGCAGCCTCGGAGGAGGCGGCAATCAGCCCCAGCATTTT; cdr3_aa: CASSLGGGGNQPQHF
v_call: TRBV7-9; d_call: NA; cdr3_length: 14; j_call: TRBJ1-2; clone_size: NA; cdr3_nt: TGTGCCAGCAGCCCTGACGGGTTAAACTATGGCTACACCTTC; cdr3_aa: CASSPDGLNYGYTF
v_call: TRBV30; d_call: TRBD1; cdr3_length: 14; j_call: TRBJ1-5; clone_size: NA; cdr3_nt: TGTGCCTGGGGCCCAGGGGGCGGGGAACAGCCCCAGCATTTT; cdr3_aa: CAWGPGGGEQPQHF
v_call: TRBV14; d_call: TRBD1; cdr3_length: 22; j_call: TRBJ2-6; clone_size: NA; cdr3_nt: TGTGCCAGCAGCCAATTCCCGGGACAGGGTCAGGGTGACGGGACTGGGGCCAACGTCCTGACTTTC; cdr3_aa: CASSQFPGQGQGDGTGANVLTF
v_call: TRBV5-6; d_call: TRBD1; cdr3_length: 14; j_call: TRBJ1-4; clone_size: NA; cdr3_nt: TGTGCCAGCAGCCGGACAGGGCAGAATGAAAAACTGTTTTTT; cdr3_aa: CASSRTGQNEKLFF
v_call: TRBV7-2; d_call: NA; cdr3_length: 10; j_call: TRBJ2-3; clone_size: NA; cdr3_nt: TGTGCCAGCAGCACCCCGGACTCTGATTTT; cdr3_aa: CASSTPDSDF
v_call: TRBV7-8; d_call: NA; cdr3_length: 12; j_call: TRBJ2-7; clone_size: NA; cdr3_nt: TGTGCCAGCAGCCAATACTCCGTCGAGCAGTACTTC; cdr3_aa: CASSQYSVEQYF
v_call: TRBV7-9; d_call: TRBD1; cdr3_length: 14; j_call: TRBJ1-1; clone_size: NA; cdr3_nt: TGTGCCAGCAGCCGGACAGGGGGGAACACTGAAGCTTTCTTT; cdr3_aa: CASSRTGGNTEAFF
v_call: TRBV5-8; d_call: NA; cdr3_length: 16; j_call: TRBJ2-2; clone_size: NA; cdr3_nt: TGTGCCAGCAGCCCAACACCAGACTCGAACACCGGGGAGCTGTTTTTT; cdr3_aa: CASSPTPDSNTGELFF
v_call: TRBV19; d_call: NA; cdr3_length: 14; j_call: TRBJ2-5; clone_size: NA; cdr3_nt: TGTGCCAGTAGTATAGTTGGATCTCAAGAGACCCAGTACTTC; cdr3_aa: CASSIVGSQETQYF
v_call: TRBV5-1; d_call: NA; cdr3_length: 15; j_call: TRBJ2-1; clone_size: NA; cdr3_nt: TGCGCCAGCAGCTTGGGTGGGTTATACCACAATGAGCAGTTCTTC; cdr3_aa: CASSLGGLYHNEQFF
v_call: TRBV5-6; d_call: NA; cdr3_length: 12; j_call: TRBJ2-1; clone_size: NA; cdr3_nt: TGTGCCAGCAGCTTTAGGGGAGCTGAGCAGTTCTTC; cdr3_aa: CASSFRGAEQFF
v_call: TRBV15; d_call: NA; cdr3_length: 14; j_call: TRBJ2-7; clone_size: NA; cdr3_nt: TGTGCCACCAGCAGAGGTCGAAGCGGATACGAGCAGTACTTC; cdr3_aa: CATSRGRSGYEQYF
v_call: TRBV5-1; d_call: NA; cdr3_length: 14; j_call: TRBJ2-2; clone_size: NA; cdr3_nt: TGCGCCAGCAGCATCGGGGATTACACCGGGGAGCTGTTTTTT; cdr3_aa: CASSIGDYTGELFF
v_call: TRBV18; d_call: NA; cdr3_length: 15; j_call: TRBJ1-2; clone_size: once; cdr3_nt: TGTGCCAGCTCACCTGCCGTGACCTCGAACTATGGCTACACCTTC; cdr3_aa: CASSPAVTSNYGYTF
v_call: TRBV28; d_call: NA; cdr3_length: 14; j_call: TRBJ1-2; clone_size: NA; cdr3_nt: TGTGCCAGCAGTTTCCGGGGGCAGGGCTATGGCTACACCTTC; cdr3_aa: CASSFRGQGYGYTF
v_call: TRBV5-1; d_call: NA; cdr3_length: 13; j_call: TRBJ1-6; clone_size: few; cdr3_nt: TGCGCCAGCAGCCGGGACGACCAATCACCCCTCCACTTT; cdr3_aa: CASSRDDQSPLHF
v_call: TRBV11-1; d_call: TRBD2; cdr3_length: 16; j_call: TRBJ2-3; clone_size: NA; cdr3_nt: TGTGCCAGCAGCTCCTTAGCGGGAGGGCCGAGAGATACGCAGTATTTT; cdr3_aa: CASSSLAGGPRDTQYF
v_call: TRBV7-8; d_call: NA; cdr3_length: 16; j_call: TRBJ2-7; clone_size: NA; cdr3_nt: TGTGCCAGCAGCCCCCCTAAGGCGGGGTGGGTTGGCGAGCAGTACTTC; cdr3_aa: CASSPPKAGWVGEQYF
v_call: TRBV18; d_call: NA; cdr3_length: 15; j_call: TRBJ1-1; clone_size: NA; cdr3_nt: TGTGCCAGCTCACCACTCAGACAGGTGAACACTGAAGCTTTCTTT; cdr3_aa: CASSPLRQVNTEAFF
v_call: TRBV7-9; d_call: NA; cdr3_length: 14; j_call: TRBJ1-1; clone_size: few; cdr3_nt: TGTGCCAGCAGCCGGGACGGTTTAGACACTGAAGCTTTCTTT; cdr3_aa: CASSRDGLDTEAFF
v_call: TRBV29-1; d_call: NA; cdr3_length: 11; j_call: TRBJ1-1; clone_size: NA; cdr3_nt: TGCAGCGTGAGGGGCTCCTTTGAAGCTTTCTTT; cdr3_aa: CSVRGSFEAFF
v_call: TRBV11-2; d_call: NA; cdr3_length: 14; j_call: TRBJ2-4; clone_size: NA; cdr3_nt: TGTGCCAGCAGCTTATTGCGTAGGGAAAACATTCAGTACTTC; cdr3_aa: CASSLLRRENIQYF
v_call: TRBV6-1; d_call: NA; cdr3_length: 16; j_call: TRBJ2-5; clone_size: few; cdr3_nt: TGTGCCAGCAGTGAAGCCTTGACCGGGTACCAAGAGACCCAGTACTTC; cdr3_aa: CASSEALTGYQETQYF
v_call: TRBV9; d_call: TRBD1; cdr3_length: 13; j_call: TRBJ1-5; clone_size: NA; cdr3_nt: TGTGCCAGCAGCGTAGAAGGGGGCCAGCCCCAGCATTTT; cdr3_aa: CASSVEGGQPQHF
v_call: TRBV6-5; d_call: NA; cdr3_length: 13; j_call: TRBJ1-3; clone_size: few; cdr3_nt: TGTGCCAGCAGTTTAGCTTTTGGAAACACCATATATTTT; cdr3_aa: CASSLAFGNTIYF
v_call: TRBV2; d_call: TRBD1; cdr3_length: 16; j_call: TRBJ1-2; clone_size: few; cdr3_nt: TGTGCCAGCAGGGGGGACAGGGGGCGAGTGAACTATGGCTACACCTTC; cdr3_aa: CASRGDRGRVNYGYTF
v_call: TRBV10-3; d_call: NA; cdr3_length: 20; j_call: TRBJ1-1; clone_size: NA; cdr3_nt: TGTGCCATCAGTGAGTCGATCAGGGTCGGGACTATGGTAACGAACACTGAAGCTTTCTTT; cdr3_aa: CAISESIRVGTMVTNTEAFF
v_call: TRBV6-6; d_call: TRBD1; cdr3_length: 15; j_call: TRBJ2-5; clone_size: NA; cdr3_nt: TGTGCCAGCACCCCTGGGACAGGGGGCTGGGAGACCCAGTACTTC; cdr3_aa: CASTPGTGGWETQYF
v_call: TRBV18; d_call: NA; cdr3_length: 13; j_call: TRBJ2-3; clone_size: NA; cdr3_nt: TGTGCCAGCTCACAGGGAGTCACAGATACGCAGTATTTT; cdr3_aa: CASSQGVTDTQYF
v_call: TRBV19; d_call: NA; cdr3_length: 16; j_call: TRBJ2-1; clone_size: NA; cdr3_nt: TGTGCCAGTAGTATAAGACTAGGAGATTCCTACAATGAGCAGTTCTTC; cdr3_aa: CASSIRLGDSYNEQFF
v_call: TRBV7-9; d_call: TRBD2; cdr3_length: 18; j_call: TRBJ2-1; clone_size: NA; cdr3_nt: TGTGCCAGCAGCCCTACCGGACTAGCGGGAGCTAGTCGGAATGAGCAGTTCTTC; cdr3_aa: CASSPTGLAGASRNEQFF
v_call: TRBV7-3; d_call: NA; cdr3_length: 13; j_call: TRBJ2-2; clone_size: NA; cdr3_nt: TGTGCCAGCAGCTTAGGAGTCTCCGGGGAGCTGTTTTTT; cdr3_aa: CASSLGVSGELFF
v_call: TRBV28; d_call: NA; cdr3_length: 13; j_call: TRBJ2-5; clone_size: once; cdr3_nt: TGTGCCAGCAGTTTTAGGCCTTCGGAGACCCAGTACTTC; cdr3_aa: CASSFRPSETQYF